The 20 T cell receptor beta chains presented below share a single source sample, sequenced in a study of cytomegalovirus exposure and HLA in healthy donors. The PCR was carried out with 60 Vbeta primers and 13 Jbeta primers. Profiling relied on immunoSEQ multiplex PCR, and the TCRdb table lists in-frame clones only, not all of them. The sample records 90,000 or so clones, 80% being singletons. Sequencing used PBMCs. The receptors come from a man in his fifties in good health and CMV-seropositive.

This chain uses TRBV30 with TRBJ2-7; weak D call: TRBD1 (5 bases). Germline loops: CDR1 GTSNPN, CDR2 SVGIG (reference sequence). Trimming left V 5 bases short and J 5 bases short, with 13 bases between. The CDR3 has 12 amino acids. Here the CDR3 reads CAWGSGFNEQYF. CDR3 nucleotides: TGTGCCTGGGGGTCAGGGTTCAACGAGCAGTACTTC.

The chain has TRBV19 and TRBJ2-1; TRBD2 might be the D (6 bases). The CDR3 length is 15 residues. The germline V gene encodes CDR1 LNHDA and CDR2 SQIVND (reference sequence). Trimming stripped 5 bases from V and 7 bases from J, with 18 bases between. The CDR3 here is CASSWGGAPLNEQFF. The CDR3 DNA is TGTGCCAGTAGTTGGGGCGGGGCCCCCCTTAATGAGCAGTTCTTC.

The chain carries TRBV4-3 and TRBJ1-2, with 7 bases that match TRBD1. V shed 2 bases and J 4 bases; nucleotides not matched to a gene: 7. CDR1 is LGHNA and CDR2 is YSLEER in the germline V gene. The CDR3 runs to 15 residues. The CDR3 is CASSQFTGVGYGYTF. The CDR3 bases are TGCGCCAGCAGCCAATTTACAGGGGTGGGCTATGGCTACACCTTC.

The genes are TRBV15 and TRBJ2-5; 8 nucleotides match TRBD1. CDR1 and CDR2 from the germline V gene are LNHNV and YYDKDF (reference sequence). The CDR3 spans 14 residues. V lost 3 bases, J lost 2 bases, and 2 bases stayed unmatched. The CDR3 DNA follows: TGTGCCACCAGCAGGGACAGGGTGCAAGAGACCCAGTACTTC. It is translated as CATSRDRVQETQYF.

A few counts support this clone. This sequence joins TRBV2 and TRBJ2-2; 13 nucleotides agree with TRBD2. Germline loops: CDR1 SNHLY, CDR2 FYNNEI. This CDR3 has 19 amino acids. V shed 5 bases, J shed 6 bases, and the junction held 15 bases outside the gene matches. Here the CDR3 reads CASSPKGLAGSIGAGELFF. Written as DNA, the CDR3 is TGTGCCAGCAGTCCTAAGGGACTAGCGGGGAGTATAGGCGCCGGGGAGCTGTTTTTT. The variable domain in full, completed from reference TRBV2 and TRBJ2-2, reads EPEVTQTPSHQVTQMGQEVILRCVPISNHLYFYWYRQILGQKVEFLVSFYNNEISEKSEIFDDQFSVERPDGSNFTLKIRSTKLEDSAMYFCASSPKGLAGSIGAGELFFGEGSRLTVL.

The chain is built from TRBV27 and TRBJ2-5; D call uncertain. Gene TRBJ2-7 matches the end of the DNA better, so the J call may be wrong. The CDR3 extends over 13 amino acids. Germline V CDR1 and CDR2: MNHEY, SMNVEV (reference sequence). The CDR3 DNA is TGTGCCAGCAGCCTCACCCCCCTTTACGAGCAGTACTTC. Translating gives CASSLTPLYEQYF.

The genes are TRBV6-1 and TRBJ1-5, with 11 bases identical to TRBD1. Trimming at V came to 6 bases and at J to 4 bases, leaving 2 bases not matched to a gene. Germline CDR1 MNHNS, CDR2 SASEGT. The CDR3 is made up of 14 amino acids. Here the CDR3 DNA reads TGTGCCAGCAGAGGGACAGGGGGAAATCAGCCCCAGCATTTT. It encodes CASRGTGGNQPQHF.

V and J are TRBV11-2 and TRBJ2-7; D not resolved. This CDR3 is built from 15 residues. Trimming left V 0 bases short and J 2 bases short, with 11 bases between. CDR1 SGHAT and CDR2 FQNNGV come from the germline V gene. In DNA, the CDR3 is TGTGCCAGCAGCTTAGAGAGGAGTTTTGCCTACGAGCAGTACTTC. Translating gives CASSLERSFAYEQYF.

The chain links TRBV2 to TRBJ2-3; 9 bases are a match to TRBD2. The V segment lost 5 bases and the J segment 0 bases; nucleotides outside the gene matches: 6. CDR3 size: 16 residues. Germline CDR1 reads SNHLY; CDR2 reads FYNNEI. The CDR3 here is CASSLAGEGSTDTQYF. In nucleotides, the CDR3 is TGTGCCAGCAGTTTAGCGGGAGAGGGGAGCACAGATACGCAGTATTTT.

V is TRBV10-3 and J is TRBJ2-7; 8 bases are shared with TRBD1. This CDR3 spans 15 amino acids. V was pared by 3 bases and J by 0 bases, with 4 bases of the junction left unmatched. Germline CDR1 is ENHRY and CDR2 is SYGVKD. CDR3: CAISETTGGSYEQYF. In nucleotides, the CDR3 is TGTGCCATCAGTGAAACCACAGGGGGCTCCTACGAGCAGTACTTC.

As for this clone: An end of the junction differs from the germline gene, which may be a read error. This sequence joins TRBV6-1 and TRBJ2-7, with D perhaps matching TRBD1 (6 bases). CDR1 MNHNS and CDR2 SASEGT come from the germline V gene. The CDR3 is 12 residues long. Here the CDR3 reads CASSEPPQGRHF. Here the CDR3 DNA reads TGTGCCAGCAGTGAACCACCACAGGGAAGGCACTTC.

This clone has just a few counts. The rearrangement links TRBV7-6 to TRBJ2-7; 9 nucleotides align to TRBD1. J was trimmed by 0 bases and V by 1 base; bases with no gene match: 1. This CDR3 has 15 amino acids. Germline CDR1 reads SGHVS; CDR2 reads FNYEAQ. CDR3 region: CASSLGTGVSYEQYF. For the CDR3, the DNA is TGTGCCAGCAGCTTAGGGACAGGGGTCTCCTACGAGCAGTACTTC.

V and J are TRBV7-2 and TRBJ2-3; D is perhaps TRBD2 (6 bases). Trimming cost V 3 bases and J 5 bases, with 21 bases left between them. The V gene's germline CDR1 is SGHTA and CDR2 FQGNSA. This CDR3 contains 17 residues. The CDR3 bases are TGTGCCAGCAGCTTGGGTGGACAAACTAGGAGGGTAGATACGCAGTATTTT. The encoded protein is CASSLGGQTRRVDTQYF.

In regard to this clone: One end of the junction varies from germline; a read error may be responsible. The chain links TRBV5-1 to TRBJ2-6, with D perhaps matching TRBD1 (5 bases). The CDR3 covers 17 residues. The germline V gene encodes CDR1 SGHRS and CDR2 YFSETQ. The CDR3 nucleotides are TGCGCCAGCAGCTTGCAGGTGTCGACCTCTGGGGCCAACGGCCTGACTTTC. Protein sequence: CASSLQVSTSGANGLTF.

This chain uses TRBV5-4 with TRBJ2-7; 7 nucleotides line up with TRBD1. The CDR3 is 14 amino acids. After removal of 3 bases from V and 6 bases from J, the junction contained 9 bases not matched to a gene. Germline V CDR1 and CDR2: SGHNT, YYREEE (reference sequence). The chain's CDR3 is CASSSHDRVSEQYF. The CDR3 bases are TGTGCCAGCAGCTCCCACGACAGGGTCAGCGAGCAGTACTTC.

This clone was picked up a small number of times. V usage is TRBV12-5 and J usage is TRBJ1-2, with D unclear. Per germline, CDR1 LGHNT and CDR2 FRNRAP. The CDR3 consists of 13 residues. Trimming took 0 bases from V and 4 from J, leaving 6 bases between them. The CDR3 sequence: CASGLVSSYGYTF. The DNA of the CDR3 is TGTGCTAGTGGTTTGGTATCCAGCTATGGCTACACCTTC.

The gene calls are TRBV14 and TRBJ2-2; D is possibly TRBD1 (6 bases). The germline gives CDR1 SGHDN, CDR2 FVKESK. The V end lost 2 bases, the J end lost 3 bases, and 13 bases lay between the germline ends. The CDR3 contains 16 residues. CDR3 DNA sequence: TGTGCCAGCAGCCAAAGGCAGGGGCGGTACACCGGGGAGCTGTTTTTT. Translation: CASSQRQGRYTGELFF.

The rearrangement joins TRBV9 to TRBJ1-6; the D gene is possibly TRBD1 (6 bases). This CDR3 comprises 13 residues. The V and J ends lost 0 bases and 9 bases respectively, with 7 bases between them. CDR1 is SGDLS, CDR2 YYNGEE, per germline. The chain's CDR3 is CASSVEGGSPLHF. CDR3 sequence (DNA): TGTGCCAGCAGCGTAGAAGGGGGTTCACCCCTCCACTTT.

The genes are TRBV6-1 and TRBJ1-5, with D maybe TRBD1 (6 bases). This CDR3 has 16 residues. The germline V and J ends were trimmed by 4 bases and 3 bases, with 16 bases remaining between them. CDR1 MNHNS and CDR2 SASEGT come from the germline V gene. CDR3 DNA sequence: TGTGCCAGCAGTGGGGGACAAATGAAAAACAATCAGCCCCAGCATTTT. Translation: CASSGGQMKNNQPQHF.

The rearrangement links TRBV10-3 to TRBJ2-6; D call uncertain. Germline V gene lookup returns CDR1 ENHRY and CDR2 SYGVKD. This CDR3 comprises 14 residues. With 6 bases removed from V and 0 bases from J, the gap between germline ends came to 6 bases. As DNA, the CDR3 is TGTGCCATCAGCCACACCTCTGGGGCCAACGTCCTGACTTTC. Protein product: CAISHTSGANVLTF.